Many counts were recorded for the clone carrying this T cell receptor (beta chain). Its antigen is unknown. The data originate from a study of human T cells and chemical hapten exposure. Across the study: Sensitization involved placing 2% DPC onto an approximately 2 cm by approximately 2 cm region of upper inner arm skin.

Findings and limits, study-wide: The number of TCRs over 1 in 1000 frequency stayed unchanged after DPC.

Germline V CDR1 and CDR2: SQVTM, ANQGSEA. Trimming took 4 bases from V and 8 from J; bases not matched to a gene: 7. The CDR3 has 12 amino acids. Time point indicated: patch test 1, 2 weeks after DPC sensitization. Treatment noted: therapeutic diphenylcyclopropenone sensitization with weekly scalp DPC. TCRdb re-called the RACE reads through MiXCR, storing one row per CDR3 protein. This table holds 85,000 or so distinct CDR3 sequences, around 10% found once. This TCR came from a woman in her forties or fifties with alopecia areata. Some clones in this sample may be carry-over from other donors' samples. This sample comprised whole blood, obtained in connection with sensitization to the hapten diphenylcyclopropenone (DPC). The V call is TRBV29-1, the J call TRBJ1-2; 7 bases are a match to TRBD1. The CDR3 DNA follows: TGCAGCGTTGGACCGACAGGGTTGGGCTACACCTTC. This sequence encodes CSVGPTGLGYTF.